Below are 8 T cell receptor beta chains sequenced from a single sample in a study of shared clonotypes between healthy human individuals. The repertoire was sequenced with immunoSEQ multiplex PCR; TCRdb's copy has only in-frame clones and lacks some. Among some 380,000 clones, 96% were seen once, and the ten largest hold approximately 0.32%. Sequences were obtained from memory CD8+ T cells sorted from blood. The subset is: CD45RO+ cells pooled with CCR7-negative TemRA cells. These receptor sequences come from a man aged 30-40 years in good health.

The V gene is TRBV2, the J gene TRBJ2-3, with 9 positions matching TRBD1. V was clipped by 5 bases and J by 3 bases; unmatched bases: 9. This CDR3 comprises 16 residues. Germline V CDR1 and CDR2: SNHLY, FYNNEI. This chain's CDR3 is CASSPRDRVRTDTQYF. The CDR3, as DNA: TGTGCCAGCAGTCCTCGGGACAGGGTAAGGACAGATACGCAGTATTTT. The full variable domain, rest sourced from reference TRBV2 and TRBJ2-3, is EPEVTQTPSHQVTQMGQEVILRCVPISNHLYFYWYRQILGQKVEFLVSFYNNEISEKSEIFDDQFSVERPDGSNFTLKIRSTKLEDSAMYFCASSPRDRVRTDTQYFGPGTRLTVL.

The chain employs TRBV14 and TRBJ2-7; TRBD2 matches at 10 bases. Germline CDR1 and CDR2: SGHDN and FVKESK. The V and J ends lost 4 bases and 5 bases, in that order; junction bases with no gene match: 23. The CDR3 length is 20 residues. CDR3 sequence reads: CASSRTGSSGSAEIQNEQYF. The DNA for the CDR3 is TGTGCCAGCAGCCGAACAGGGTCTAGCGGGAGTGCTGAGATACAGAACGAGCAGTACTTC.

The V call is TRBV28, the J call TRBJ2-1, with 11 bases fitting TRBD2. The germline CDR1 and CDR2 sequences are MDHEN and SYDVKM. V lost 6 bases and J lost 9; bases outside the gene matches: 7. This CDR3 is 14 amino acids long. CDR3 sequence (DNA): TGTGCCAGCAGGCGACTAGCGGGGATAGGTGAGCAGTTCTTC. Protein product: CASRRLAGIGEQFF.

The chain joins TRBV4-2 to TRBJ1-2; D possibly corresponds to TRBD1 (6 bases). The V end lost 3 bases, the J end lost 5 bases, and 19 bases lay between the germline ends. Looked up from germline, CDR1 is LGHNA and CDR2 is YNFKEQ. This CDR3 is 16 amino acids long. The CDR3 nucleotides read TGTGCCAGCAGCCAGACTGACAGGCTGAATCAATATGGCTACACCTTC. Amino acid sequence: CASSQTDRLNQYGYTF.

The chain is built from TRBV19 and TRBJ1-4; D possibly corresponds to TRBD1 (5 bases). The CDR3 length is 15 residues. Germline CDR1 LNHDA, CDR2 SQIVND (reference sequence). V gave up 1 base and J gave up 9 bases, with 15 bases separating them. In nucleotides, the CDR3 is TGTGCCAGTAGTATAGGGGCAGGGACTTTTCAAAAACTGTTTTTT. Its translation is CASSIGAGTFQKLFF.

The gene calls are TRBV19 and TRBJ2-1; 8 bases are a match to TRBD2. The CDR3 consists of 15 residues. V was pared by 4 bases and J by 6 bases, with 8 bases of the junction left unmatched. Germline V gene sequence: CDR1 LNHDA, CDR2 SQIVND (reference sequence). The CDR3 DNA reads TGTGCCAGTAGTAGAGGAGCGGGAGTTCTCAATGAGCAGTTCTTC. It specifies CASSRGAGVLNEQFF.

J is TRBJ2-1 and V is TRBV27, with 8 bases fitting TRBD1. Trimming removed 5 bases from V and 4 bases from J; junction bases left unmatched: 13. This CDR3 has 17 residues. Looked up from germline, CDR1 is MNHEY and CDR2 is SMNVEV (reference sequence). The CDR3 spells CASSPRGPAGLYNEQFF. CDR3 in DNA: TGTGCCAGCAGTCCCAGGGGGCCGGCGGGCCTTTACAATGAGCAGTTCTTC.

The chain carries TRBV18 and TRBJ2-2; a possible D gene is TRBD2 (6 bases). The CDR3 sequence is 14 residues long. Germline V lookup: CDR1 KGHSH, CDR2 LQKENI. Trimming removed 6 bases from V and 1 base from J, with 9 bases in between. The CDR3 sequence: CASSISGNTGELFF. As DNA, the CDR3 is TGTGCCAGCTCTATTAGCGGGAACACCGGGGAGCTGTTTTTT.